The 29 T cell receptor beta chains below all came from one sample that was sequenced in a study of T cell repertoires in cytomegalovirus infection. From the reads, TCRdb called clonotypes with MiXCR, one entry per CDR3 protein. The sample records around 70,000 distinct CDR3 sequences, more than 25% being singletons. The antigens these receptors bind are not known. The sample was CD8+ T cells from cultured PBMCs, taken from culture after CMV antigen stimulation. All receptors come from a human donor in good health (CMV status not recorded). Some clones in this sample may be carry-over from other donors' samples.

The chain couples TRBV27 to TRBJ2-1, with D possibly TRBD2 on 5 matching bases. V was trimmed by 5 bases and J by 0 bases, leaving 11 bases between them. Germline V lookup: CDR1 MNHEY, CDR2 SMNVEV (reference sequence). The CDR3 runs to 15 residues. CDR3 bases: TGTGCCAGCAGTGATTCTAGCATCTCCTACAATGAGCAGTTCTTC. It translates to CASSDSSISYNEQFF.

This clonotype was counted between two and nine times. The chain uses TRBV6-6 and TRBJ2-7; tentative D call: TRBD1 (6 bases). The V gene lost 0 bases and the J gene lost 5 bases, with 14 bases spanning the gap. The CDR3 runs 15 residues. Germline V lookup: CDR1 MNHNY, CDR2 SVGAGI (reference sequence). CDR3 in amino acids: CASSYSETGRHEQYF. The CDR3 region has the DNA TGTGCCAGCAGTTACTCGGAAACAGGGAGACACGAGCAGTACTTC.

The gene calls are TRBV14 and TRBJ2-2; D perhaps matches TRBD1 (5 bases). Germline V lookup: CDR1 SGHDN, CDR2 FVKESK. This CDR3 is 14 amino acids long. Trimming pared 4 bases from V and 5 bases from J, leaving 11 bases between. In nucleotides, the CDR3 is TGTGCCAGCAGCCCCCGACAGTTAACCGGGGAGCTGTTTTTT. Protein sequence: CASSPRQLTGELFF.

This clonotype was seen a single time. The rearrangement links TRBV29-1 to TRBJ1-6; unclear D gene. Germline V CDR1 and CDR2: SQVTM, ANQGSEA. Trimming removed 7 bases at V and 7 bases at J, with 14 bases between. The CDR3 length is 13 residues. CDR3 sequence: CSDSVAGNSPLHF. The CDR3, as DNA: TGCAGCGATTCCGTTGCAGGAAATTCACCCCTCCACTTT.

V is TRBV27 and J is TRBJ2-5; no definite D call. V shed 0 bases and J shed 0 bases, with 8 bases lying between them. The germline gives CDR1 MNHEY, CDR2 SMNVEV (reference sequence). CDR3 length: 15 amino acids. CDR3 DNA sequence: TGTGCCAGCAGTTTATCGTGGGCAAACCAAGAGACCCAGTACTTC. Translation gives CASSLSWANQETQYF.

This chain links TRBV12-5 with TRBJ1-3; unclear D gene. CDR1 LGHNT and CDR2 FRNRAP come from the germline V gene. V lost 7 bases and J lost 2, with 15 bases in between. CDR3 length: 15 residues. CDR3 sequence: CASAKNALAGNTIYF. As DNA, the CDR3 is TGTGCTAGTGCCAAAAACGCCCTCGCTGGAAACACCATATATTTT.

This clonotype occurred a few times. The chain links TRBV9 to TRBJ2-2; D may be TRBD1 or TRBD2 (6 bases each). Trimming took 3 bases from V and 2 from J, leaving 14 bases between them. Germline values: CDR1 SGDLS, CDR2 YYNGEE. This CDR3 is built from 16 residues. CDR3: CASSEGGGRNTGELFF. Written as DNA, the CDR3 is TGTGCCAGCAGCGAGGGGGGTGGGCGAAACACCGGGGAGCTGTTTTTT. Supplemented by reference TRBV9 and TRBJ2-2, the full variable domain reads DSGVTQTPKHLITATGQRVTLRCSPRSGDLSVYWYQQSLDQGLQFLIQYYNGEERAKGNILERFSAQQFPDLHSELNLSSLELGDSALYFCASSEGGGRNTGELFFGEGSRLTVL.

Here the CDR3 DNA reads TGTGCCAGTAGCCCAGAGCGGGGGGTGCTATACGAGCAGTACTTC. Protein sequence: CASSPERGVLYEQYF. The chain recombines TRBV19 with TRBJ2-7; TRBD2 matches at 9 bases. After removal of 6 bases from V and 4 bases from J, the junction contained 10 bases not matched to a gene. Germline V lookup: CDR1 LNHDA, CDR2 SQIVND (reference sequence). The CDR3 has 15 amino acids.

This clonotype has only a few counts. The chain uses TRBV11-3 and TRBJ2-1; possible D gene TRBD2, 5 bases. Deletions cut 2 bases from V and 10 bases from J, with 15 bases between. The CDR3 is made up of 14 amino acids. Germline V gene lookup returns CDR1 SGHNT and CDR2 YENEEA. The CDR3 region is CASSLSGTLGEQFF. In DNA form, the CDR3 reads TGTGCCAGCAGCTTAAGCGGCACCCTTGGAGAGCAGTTCTTC. Based on the CDR3 plus reference TRBV11-3 and TRBJ2-1, the full variable domain is EAGVVQSPRYKIIEKKQPVAFWCNPISGHNTLYWYLQNLGQGPELLIRYENEEAVDDSQLPKDRFSAERLKGVDSTLKIQPAELGDSAVYLCASSLSGTLGEQFFGPGTRLTVL.

The chain couples TRBV7-8 to TRBJ2-1; TRBD1 is a possible D gene (5 bases). Germline V gives CDR1 SGHVS, CDR2 FQNEAQ. The CDR3 covers 13 residues. The V end was cut by 5 bases, the J end by 11 bases, with 16 bases between. DNA of the CDR3: TGTGCCAGCAGCCAGGGCAGTTCTCCCAAGCAGTTCTTC. It yields the protein CASSQGSSPKQFF.

The gene calls are TRBV27 and TRBJ2-2; D possibly matches TRBD1 or TRBD2 (5 bases each). The CDR3 covers 13 residues. Germline loops: CDR1 MNHEY, CDR2 SMNVEV (reference sequence). Trimming took off 8 bases at V and 0 bases at J, with 7 bases between the two ends. Written as DNA, the CDR3 is TGTGCCAGCGGGGGAACGAACACCGGGGAGCTGTTTTTT. Translation gives CASGGTNTGELFF.

This clonotype came up a few times. The V call is TRBV6-5, the J call TRBJ2-5, with D tentatively TRBD1 or TRBD2 (5 bases each). Germline CDR1 reads MNHEY; CDR2 reads SVGAGI. V shed 4 bases and J shed 4 bases, with 10 bases lying between them. The CDR3 is 13 residues long. The CDR3 DNA is TGTGCCAGCAGTTCCGACAGCGGAGAGACCCAGTACTTC. Translating it yields CASSSDSGETQYF.

The V call is TRBV9, the J call TRBJ2-3, with D possibly matching TRBD1 (6 bases). V dropped 3 bases and J dropped 2 bases, with 16 bases sitting between them. CDR3 size: 16 residues. Per the germline V gene, CDR1 is SGDLS and CDR2 is YYNGEE. The CDR3 bases are TGTGCCAGCAGCGCCAGTGGGGGCGAGCACACAGATACGCAGTATTTT. Translation gives CASSASGGEHTDTQYF. Full variable domain (rest looked up from reference TRBV9 and TRBJ2-3): DSGVTQTPKHLITATGQRVTLRCSPRSGDLSVYWYQQSLDQGLQFLIQYYNGEERAKGNILERFSAQQFPDLHSELNLSSLELGDSALYFCASSASGGEHTDTQYFGPGTRLTVL.

This clonotype has more than one count but fewer than ten. The chain couples TRBV3-1 to TRBJ1-6; 7 bases are a match to TRBD1. The germline V gene encodes CDR1 LGHDT and CDR2 YNNKEL (reference sequence). The CDR3 has 12 residues. V trimming: 6 bases; J trimming: 7 bases; junction bases outside the gene matches: 0. The CDR3 sequence: CASRTGNSPLHF. The CDR3, as DNA: TGTGCCAGCAGGACAGGGAATTCACCCCTCCACTTT.

The chain is built from TRBV4-1 and TRBJ2-3; 10 positions match TRBD2. This CDR3 is 16 amino acids long. The V gene end was trimmed by 0 bases and the J gene end by 6 bases; junction bases not matched to a gene: 6. From germline, CDR1 is MGHRA and CDR2 YSYEKL. CDR3 sequence reads: CASSQESGGATDTQYF. CDR3 sequence (DNA): TGCGCCAGCAGCCAAGAAAGCGGGGGGGCAACGGATACGCAGTATTTT.

The sample holds a few counts of this clonotype. The gene calls are TRBV10-3 and TRBJ2-7, with D possibly TRBD1 on 6 matching bases. The CDR3 has 12 amino acids. Germline loops: CDR1 ENHRY, CDR2 SYGVKD. V dropped 4 bases and J dropped 2 bases, with 6 bases sitting between them. The CDR3, as DNA: TGTGCCATCAGTGGGACAGCCTACGAGCAGTACTTC. This sequence encodes CAISGTAYEQYF.

The genes are TRBV27 and TRBJ2-5, with D perhaps TRBD2 (6 bases). Germline lookup yields CDR1 MNHEY and CDR2 SMNVEV (reference sequence). The V end was cut by 6 bases, the J end by 2 bases, with 16 bases between. The CDR3 covers 15 residues. DNA for the CDR3: TGTGCCAGCAGACCGGTCGGCGGGGTTCAAGAGACCCAGTACTTC. Its protein is CASRPVGGVQETQYF.

This clonotype has ten or more counts. The chain joins TRBV12-5 to TRBJ2-1; tentatively, D is TRBD2 (6 bases). Germline CDR1 is LGHNT and CDR2 is FRNRAP. V lost 4 bases and J lost 7, with 11 bases in between. This CDR3 region has 13 residues. CDR3 amino acids: CASGSPLANEQFF. In DNA form, the CDR3 reads TGTGCTAGTGGTTCTCCTCTAGCGAATGAGCAGTTCTTC.

This clonotype came up many times. The V gene is TRBV7-8, the J gene TRBJ1-5; D may be TRBD1 (6 bases). V was cut by 5 bases and J by 0 bases, with 11 bases left in between. Germline V gene data show CDR1 as SGHVS and CDR2 as FQNEAQ. The CDR3 is 15 residues long. The CDR3 DNA sequence: TGTGCCAGCAGCCTCCGGGGGGCTAGCAATCAGCCCCAGCATTTT. Protein sequence: CASSLRGASNQPQHF.

This clonotype was counted at least ten times. The rearrangement joins TRBV7-3 to TRBJ2-7; 7 nucleotides line up with TRBD2. This CDR3 comprises 15 residues. V shed 2 bases and J 0 bases; nucleotides not matched to a gene: 4. The V gene's germline CDR1 is SGHTA and CDR2 FQGTGA. CDR3 nucleotides: TGTGCCAGCAGCTTATGGGCTAGCGGCTCCTACGAGCAGTACTTC. It codes for CASSLWASGSYEQYF.

This clonotype was counted at least ten times. The chain has TRBV5-8 and TRBJ1-1; D is possibly TRBD1 (6 bases). Germline CDR1 and CDR2: SGHTS and YDEGEE. The CDR3 loop spans 15 amino acids. The V end was cut by 7 bases, the J end by 4 bases, with 20 bases between. CDR3: CASVQWAPRGTEAFF. CDR3 sequence (DNA): TGTGCCAGCGTCCAATGGGCCCCCAGGGGCACTGAAGCTTTCTTT. The variable domain in full, with the rest retrieved from reference TRBV5-8 and TRBJ1-1, is EAGVTQSPTHLIKTRGQQATLRCSPISGHTSVYWYQQALGLGLQFLLWYDEGEERNRGNFPPRFSGRQFPNYSSELNVNALELEDSALYLCASVQWAPRGTEAFFGQGTRLTVV.

This clonotype was seen only a few times. The CDR3 DNA reads as TGTGCCAGCAGCTTGGTCCCCATGGTCCACGCACGGCACCCGAACACTGAAGCTTTCTTT. It codes for CASSLVPMVHARHPNTEAFF. V is TRBV5-6 and J is TRBJ1-1; D is unclear. CDR1 and CDR2 from the germline V gene are SGHDT and YYEEEE. This CDR3 contains 20 residues. V lost 0 bases, J lost 1 base, and 25 bases lay in between.

In its sample, this clonotype was seen many times. The CDR3 DNA reads as TGTGCCAGCAGTGAATTTCATGGTACAACCTTCGGGGGCACCGGGGAGCTGTTTTTT. It translates to CASSEFHGTTFGGTGELFF. The chain recombines TRBV25-1 with TRBJ2-2; weak D call: TRBD2 (6 bases). Trimming stripped 1 base from V and 4 bases from J, with 22 bases between. Germline CDR1 is MGHDK and CDR2 is SYGVNS. The CDR3 runs to 19 residues.

The chain couples TRBV27 to TRBJ1-2; possibly TRBD1 for D (6 bases). Germline values: CDR1 MNHEY, CDR2 SMNVEV (reference sequence). The CDR3 totals 14 residues. V gave up 5 bases and J gave up 8 bases, with 18 bases separating them. The CDR3 sequence is CASSPGTRKRGYTF. CDR3 bases: TGTGCCAGCAGTCCCGGGACAAGAAAACGCGGCTACACCTTC.

V usage is TRBV15 and J usage is TRBJ2-7, with no clear D. There are 15 residues in the CDR3. Trimming left V 0 bases short and J 0 bases short, with 9 bases between. Germline V gene sequence: CDR1 LNHNV, CDR2 YYDKDF (reference sequence). The CDR3 is CATSRDQRSSYEQYF. CDR3 in DNA: TGTGCCACCAGCAGAGACCAGAGGAGCTCCTACGAGCAGTACTTC.

The chain employs TRBV27 and TRBJ1-1; 7 positions match TRBD1. Germline CDR1 is MNHEY and CDR2 is SMNVEV (reference sequence). The CDR3 consists of 16 residues. The junction had 15 bases not matched to a gene; V was cut back by 6 bases and J by 5 bases. The CDR3 spells CASSQKTGIPRTEAFF. CDR3 DNA sequence: TGTGCCAGCAGCCAAAAGACAGGGATCCCCCGAACTGAAGCTTTCTTT.

This clonotype has more than one count but fewer than ten. The chain is built from TRBV6-1 and TRBJ2-7; 12 bases align to TRBD1. Per the germline V gene, CDR1 is MNHNS and CDR2 is SASEGT. The CDR3 spans 15 residues. J was trimmed by 5 bases and V by 8 bases; bases with no gene match: 10. This chain's CDR3 is CASSPGTGGINEQYF. CDR3 DNA: TGTGCCAGCTCACCAGGGACAGGGGGCATCAACGAGCAGTACTTC.

V is TRBV12-3 or TRBV12-4 and J is TRBJ1-3, with 7 bases matching TRBD1. Trimming took 6 bases from V and 2 from J; bases not matched to a gene: 7. This CDR3 comprises 15 residues. DNA of the CDR3: TGTGCCAGCAGGCTACAGGGGACTACTGGAAACACCATATATTTT. It yields the protein CASRLQGTTGNTIYF.

V is TRBV19 and J is TRBJ1-4; D is ambiguous. V was trimmed by 7 bases and J by 0 bases, leaving 12 bases between them. The CDR3 contains 15 residues. The germline V gene has CDR1 LNHDA and CDR2 SQIVND (reference sequence). The CDR3: CASKVGIATNEKLFF. The DNA for the CDR3 is TGTGCCAGTAAAGTGGGCATTGCAACTAATGAAAAACTGTTTTTT.